The clone carrying this T cell receptor (beta chain) was counted only a few times. Its antigen is still unknown. Each sorted population was over 98% pure. The data belong to a study of beta chain features in type 1 diabetes. Reverse transcribing all isolated RNA meant expressed TCRB transcripts were sequenced. The table came from immunoSEQ multiplex PCR; TCRdb's copy has only in-frame clones and leaves some out. The table lists around 400,000 clones, approximately 15% of them singletons, with approximately 0.019% in the top ten. The CDR3 covers 15 residues. Germline CDR1 and CDR2: MGHDK and SYGVNS. Deletions cut 1 base from V and 2 bases from J, with 8 bases between. Study-level findings and limits: High TCR expression in some cells could lead to their over-representation in cDNA sequencing.

Source material: naive CD4+ T cells from blood. The sequence was obtained from a woman between 18 and 29 years old in good health. The chain joins TRBV25-1 to TRBJ2-2; no reliable D call. The CDR3 sequence: CASSELTPNTGELFF. The CDR3 DNA is TGTGCCAGCAGTGAATTGACACCTAACACCGGGGAGCTGTTTTTT. Full variable domain (rest looked up from reference TRBV25-1 and TRBJ2-2): EADIYQTPRYLVIGTGKKITLECSQTMGHDKMYWYQQDPGMELHLIHYSYGVNSTEKGDLSSESTVSRIRTEHFPLTLESARPSHTSQYLCASSELTPNTGELFFGEGSRLTVL.